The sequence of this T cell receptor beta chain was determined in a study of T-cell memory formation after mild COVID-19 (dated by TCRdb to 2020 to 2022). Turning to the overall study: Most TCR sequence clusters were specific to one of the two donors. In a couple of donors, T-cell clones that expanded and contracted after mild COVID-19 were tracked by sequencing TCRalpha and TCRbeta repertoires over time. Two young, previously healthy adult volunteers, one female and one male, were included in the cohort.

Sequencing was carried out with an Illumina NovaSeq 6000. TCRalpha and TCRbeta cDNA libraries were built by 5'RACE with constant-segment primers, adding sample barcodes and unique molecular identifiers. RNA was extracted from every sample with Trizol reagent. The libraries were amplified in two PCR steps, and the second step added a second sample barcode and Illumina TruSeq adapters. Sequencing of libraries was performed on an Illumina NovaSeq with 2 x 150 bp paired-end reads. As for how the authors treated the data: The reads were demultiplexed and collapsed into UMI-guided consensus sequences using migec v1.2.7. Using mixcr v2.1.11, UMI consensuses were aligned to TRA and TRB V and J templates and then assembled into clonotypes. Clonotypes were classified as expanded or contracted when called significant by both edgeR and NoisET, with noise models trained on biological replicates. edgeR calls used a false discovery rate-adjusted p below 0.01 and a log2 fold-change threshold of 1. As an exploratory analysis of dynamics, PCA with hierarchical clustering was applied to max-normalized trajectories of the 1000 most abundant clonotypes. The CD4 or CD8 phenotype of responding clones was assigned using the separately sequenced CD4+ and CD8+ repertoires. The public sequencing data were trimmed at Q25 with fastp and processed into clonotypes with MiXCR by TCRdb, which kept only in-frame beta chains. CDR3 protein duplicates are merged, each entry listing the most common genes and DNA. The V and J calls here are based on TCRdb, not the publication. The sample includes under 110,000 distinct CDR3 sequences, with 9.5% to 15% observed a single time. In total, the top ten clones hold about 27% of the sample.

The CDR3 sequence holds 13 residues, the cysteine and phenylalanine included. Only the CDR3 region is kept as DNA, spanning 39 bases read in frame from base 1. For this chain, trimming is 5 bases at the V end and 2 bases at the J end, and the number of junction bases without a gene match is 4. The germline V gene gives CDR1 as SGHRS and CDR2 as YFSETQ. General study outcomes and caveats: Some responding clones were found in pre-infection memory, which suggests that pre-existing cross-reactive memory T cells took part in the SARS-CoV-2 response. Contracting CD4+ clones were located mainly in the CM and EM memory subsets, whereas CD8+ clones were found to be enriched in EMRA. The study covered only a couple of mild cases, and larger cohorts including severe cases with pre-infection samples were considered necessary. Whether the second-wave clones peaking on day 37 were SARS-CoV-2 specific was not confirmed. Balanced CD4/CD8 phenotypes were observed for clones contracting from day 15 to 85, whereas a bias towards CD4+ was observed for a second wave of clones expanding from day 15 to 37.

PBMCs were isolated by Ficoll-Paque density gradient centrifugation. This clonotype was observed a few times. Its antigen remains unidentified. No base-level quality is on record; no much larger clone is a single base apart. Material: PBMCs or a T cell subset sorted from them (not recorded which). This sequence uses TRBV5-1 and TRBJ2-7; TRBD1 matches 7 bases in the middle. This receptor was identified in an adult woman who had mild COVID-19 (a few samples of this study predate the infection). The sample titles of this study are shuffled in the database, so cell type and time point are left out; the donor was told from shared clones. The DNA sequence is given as TGCGCCAGCAGTAGGGGACAGACCTACGAGCAGTACTTC. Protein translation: CASSRGQTYEQYF.